The source of this T cell receptor (beta chain) is a study of blood T cell repertoires in COVID-19. Study as a whole: The study drew acute and convalescent COVID-19 samples from the United States, Italy and Spain. Sources were T cells, B-cell-depleted T cells, or PBMCs; the material itself was cDNA or gDNA.

This CDR3 region has 17 residues. Germline trimming cut 5 bases from V and 3 bases from J; bases unmatched to any gene: 15. CDR1 and CDR2 (germline): SGHVS, FNYEAQ. Authors' analysis steps: From reference gene primer amplification, estimates of nucleated cell counts were derived. Only in-frame clones appear in the TCRdb table, and some are missing; sequencing was by immunoSEQ multiplex PCR. From that table come the V and J calls and clone size; the DNA was used to work out D and trimming. The sample has 250,000 or so clones, roughly nine tenths seen once; the top ten hold 6.2%. The chain recombines TRBV7-6 with TRBJ1-1; 7 bases match TRBD1. The clonotype originates from a man aged 55 to 70 with acute or convalescent COVID-19. The sequenced sample consisted of peripheral blood. CDR3 loop: CASSTGQISVPDTEAFF. The CDR3 DNA follows: TGTGCCAGCAGCACGGGACAGATCTCCGTACCCGACACTGAAGCTTTCTTT.